Here is one T cell receptor beta chain with its context. The CDR3 loop spans 16 amino acids. Germline CDR1 reads LNHDA; CDR2 reads SQIVND (reference sequence). Trimming removed 4 bases from V and 2 bases from J; junction bases left unmatched: 9. This record belongs to a study of blood T cell repertoires in COVID-19. Libraries were prepared by immunoSEQ multiplex PCR; TCRdb keeps only in-frame clonotypes and omits some of them. The sample yields about 160,000 clones, 80% to 95% seen once. This TCR was sampled from a man aged 25-40 years with COVID-19, enrolled during active disease. The chain recombines TRBV19 with TRBJ2-7; 9 bases map to TRBD1. Material for sequencing was peripheral blood. Here the CDR3 DNA reads TGTGCCAGTAGTAACCTGGGACAGGGACACACCTACGAGCAGTACTTC. This sequence encodes CASSNLGQGHTYEQYF.